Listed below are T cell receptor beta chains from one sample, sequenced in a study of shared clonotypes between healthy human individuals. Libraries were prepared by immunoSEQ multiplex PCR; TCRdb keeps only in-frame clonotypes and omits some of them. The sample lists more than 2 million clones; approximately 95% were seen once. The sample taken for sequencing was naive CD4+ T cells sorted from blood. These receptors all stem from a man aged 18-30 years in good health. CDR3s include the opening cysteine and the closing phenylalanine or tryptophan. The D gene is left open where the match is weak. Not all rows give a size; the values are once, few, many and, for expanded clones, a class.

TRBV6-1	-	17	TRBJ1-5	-	CAISESIFPGAHQPQHF	TGTGCCATCAGTGAGTCGATATTTCCAGGGGCCCATCAGCCCCAGCATTTT
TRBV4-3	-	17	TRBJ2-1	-	CASSQDTGFSSYNEQFF	TGCGCCAGCAGCCAAGACACAGGCTTCAGCTCCTACAATGAGCAGTTCTTC
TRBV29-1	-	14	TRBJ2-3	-	CSVENPAGTDTQYF	TGCAGCGTTGAAAACCCGGCTGGCACAGATACGCAGTATTTT
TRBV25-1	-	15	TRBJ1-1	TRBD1	CASSAAGTGNTEAFF	TGTGCCAGCAGTGCCGCCGGGACAGGGAACACTGAAGCTTTCTTT
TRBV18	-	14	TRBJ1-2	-	CASSPPGQFGGYTF	TGTGCCAGCTCACCACCCGGACAGTTCGGGGGCTACACCTTC
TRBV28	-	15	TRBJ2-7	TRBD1	CASSLLPGQGFEQYF	TGTGCCAGCAGTTTACTCCCGGGACAGGGTTTCGAGCAGTACTTC
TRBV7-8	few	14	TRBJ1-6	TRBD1	CASSSGQVNSPLHF	TGTGCCAGCAGCTCCGGACAGGTCAATTCACCCCTCCACTTT
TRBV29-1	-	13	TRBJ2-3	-	CSAAPRLTDTQYF	TGCAGCGCCGCTCCTAGACTCACAGATACGCAGTATTTT
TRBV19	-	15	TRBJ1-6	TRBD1	CASSSGQGGNSPLHF	TGTGCCAGTAGTAGCGGACAGGGAGGGAATTCACCCCTCCACTTT
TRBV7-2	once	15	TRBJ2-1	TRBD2	CASSFLAGKNNEQFF	TGTGCCAGCAGCTTTCTAGCGGGGAAAAACAATGAGCAGTTCTTC
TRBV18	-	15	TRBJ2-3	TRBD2	CASSPTSGDTDTQYF	TGTGCCAGCTCACCGACTAGCGGAGACACAGATACGCAGTATTTT
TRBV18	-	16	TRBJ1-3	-	CASSPPLKRQENTIYF	TGTGCCAGCTCACCACCACTTAAGCGTCAGGAGAACACCATATATTTT
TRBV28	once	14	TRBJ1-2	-	CASRGQGRNYGYTF	TGTGCCAGCAGGGGGCAGGGGCGGAACTATGGCTACACCTTC
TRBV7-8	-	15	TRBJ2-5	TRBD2	CASSHKTSGQETQYF	TGTGCCAGCAGCCACAAGACTAGCGGGCAAGAGACCCAGTACTTC
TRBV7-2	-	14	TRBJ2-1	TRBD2	CASSLGLARNEQFF	TGTGCCAGCAGCTTAGGACTAGCCAGGAATGAGCAGTTCTTC
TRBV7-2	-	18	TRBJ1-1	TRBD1	CASSLSVAGGFRDTEAFF	TGTGCCAGCAGCTTATCCGTGGCAGGGGGCTTTAGGGACACTGAAGCTTTCTTT
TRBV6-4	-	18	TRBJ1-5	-	CASNPPWGPSISNQPQHF	TGTGCCAGCAACCCCCCGTGGGGGCCTTCCATTAGCAATCAGCCCCAGCATTTT
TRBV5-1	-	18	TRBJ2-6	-	CASSFAGTGASGANVLTF	TGCGCCAGCAGCTTCGCCGGGACTGGCGCCTCTGGGGCCAACGTCCTGACTTTC
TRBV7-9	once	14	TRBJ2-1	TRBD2	CASSLALAGDEQFF	TGTGCCAGCAGCTTAGCACTAGCGGGAGATGAGCAGTTCTTC
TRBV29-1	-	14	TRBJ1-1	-	CSVAGGKGSTEAFF	TGCAGCGTTGCTGGGGGAAAGGGGAGCACTGAAGCTTTCTTT
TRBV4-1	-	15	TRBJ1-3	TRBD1	CASSQLTGERNTIYF	TGCGCCAGCAGCCAGCTCACAGGGGAAAGAAACACCATATATTTT
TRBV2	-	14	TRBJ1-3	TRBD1	CASAKQGRENTIYF	TGTGCCAGCGCGAAACAGGGGCGTGAAAACACCATATATTTT
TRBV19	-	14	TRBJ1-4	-	CASSRQVPNEKLFF	TGTGCCAGTAGTAGACAGGTCCCTAATGAAAAACTGTTTTTT
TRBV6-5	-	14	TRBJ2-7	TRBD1	CASSYTDRVREQYF	TGTGCCAGCAGTTACACGGACAGGGTGCGTGAGCAGTACTTC
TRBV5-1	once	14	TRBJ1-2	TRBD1	CASRDATGNYGYTF	TGCGCCAGCCGGGACGCGACAGGGAACTATGGCTACACCTTC
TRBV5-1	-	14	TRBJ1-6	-	CASSLEGSNSPLHF	TGCGCCAGCAGCTTGGAGGGCAGTAATTCACCCCTCCACTTT
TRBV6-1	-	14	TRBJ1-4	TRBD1	CASSAGGAIEKLFF	TGTGCCAGCAGCGCAGGGGGCGCGATCGAAAAACTGTTTTTT
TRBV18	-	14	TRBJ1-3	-	CASSPEELGNTIYF	TGTGCCAGCTCACCGGAGGAGCTCGGAAACACCATATATTTT
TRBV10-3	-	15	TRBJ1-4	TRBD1	CAISESRQGREKLFF	TGTGCCATCAGTGAGTCGAGACAGGGACGAGAAAAACTGTTTTTT
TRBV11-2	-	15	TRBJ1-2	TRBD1	CASSPQTGANYGYTF	TGTGCCAGCAGCCCTCAGACAGGGGCTAACTATGGCTACACCTTC
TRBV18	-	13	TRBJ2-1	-	CASFPGTINEQFF	TGTGCCAGCTTTCCCGGGACCATCAATGAGCAGTTCTTC
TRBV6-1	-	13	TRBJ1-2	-	CASRITEAYGYTF	TGTGCCAGCAGGATAACAGAGGCCTATGGCTACACCTTC
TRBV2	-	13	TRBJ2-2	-	CASRDGNTGELFF	TGTGCCAGCCGGGACGGGAACACCGGGGAGCTGTTTTTT
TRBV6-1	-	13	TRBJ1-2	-	CASSRSGLDGYTF	TGTGCCAGCAGCCGGTCCGGGTTGGATGGCTACACCTTC
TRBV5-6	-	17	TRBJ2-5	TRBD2	CASSPGTGLAGVETQYF	TGTGCCAGCAGCCCCGGAACGGGACTAGCGGGAGTTGAGACCCAGTACTTC
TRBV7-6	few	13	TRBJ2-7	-	CASSLDLSYEQYF	TGTGCCAGCAGCTTAGATCTCTCCTACGAGCAGTACTTC
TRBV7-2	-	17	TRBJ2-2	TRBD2	CASSLVSSGRVTGELFF	TGTGCCAGCAGCTTAGTTAGTAGCGGGAGGGTTACCGGGGAGCTGTTTTTT
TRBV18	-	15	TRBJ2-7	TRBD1	CASSPGTVSSYEQYF	TGTGCCAGCTCTCCCGGGACAGTGAGCTCCTACGAGCAGTACTTC
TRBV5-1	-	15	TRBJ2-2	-	CASSLNVLNTGELFF	TGCGCCAGCAGCTTAAATGTCCTGAACACCGGGGAGCTGTTTTTT
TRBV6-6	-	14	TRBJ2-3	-	CASSYSTGADTQYF	TGTGCCAGCAGTTACTCGACGGGCGCCGATACGCAGTATTTT
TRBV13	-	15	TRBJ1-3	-	CASSLRAGRGNTIYF	TGTGCCAGCAGCTTAAGGGCAGGGCGCGGAAACACCATATATTTT
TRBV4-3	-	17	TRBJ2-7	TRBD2	CASSQDLRLAGVYEQYF	TGCGCCAGCAGCCAAGATCTTCGGCTAGCGGGAGTCTACGAGCAGTACTTC
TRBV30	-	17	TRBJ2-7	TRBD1	CAWSPTPGTGISYEQYF	TGTGCCTGGAGTCCAACCCCCGGGACAGGGATTTCCTACGAGCAGTACTTC
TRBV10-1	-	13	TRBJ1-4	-	CASSPGVNEKLFF	TGCGCCAGCAGTCCTGGGGTTAATGAAAAACTGTTTTTT
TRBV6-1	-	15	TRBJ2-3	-	CASSGQGGGTDTQYF	TGTGCCAGCAGTGGCCAGGGAGGCGGCACAGATACGCAGTATTTT
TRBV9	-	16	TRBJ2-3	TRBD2	CASSPRGSGGADTQYF	TGTGCCAGCAGCCCCCGCGGTAGCGGGGGGGCAGATACGCAGTATTTT
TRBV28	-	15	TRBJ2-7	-	CASSPGDGSSYEQYF	TGTGCCAGCAGTCCAGGGGACGGGTCGTCCTACGAGCAGTACTTC
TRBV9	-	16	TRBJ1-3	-	CASSANGGSSGNTIYF	TGTGCCAGCAGCGCCAATGGGGGAAGCTCTGGAAACACCATATATTTT
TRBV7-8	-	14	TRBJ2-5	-	CASSVTGMAETQYF	TGTGCCAGCAGCGTTACAGGGATGGCAGAGACCCAGTACTTC
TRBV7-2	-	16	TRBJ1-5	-	CASSLLSGVSNQPQHF	TGTGCCAGCAGCTTATTATCTGGAGTTAGCAATCAGCCCCAGCATTTT
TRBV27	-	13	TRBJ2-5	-	CASSSPLLGAQYF	TGTGCCAGCAGTTCCCCTCTGCTCGGGGCCCAGTACTTC
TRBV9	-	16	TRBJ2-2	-	CASSVSEGSGTGELFF	TGTGCCAGCAGCGTATCTGAGGGGAGCGGCACCGGGGAGCTGTTTTTT
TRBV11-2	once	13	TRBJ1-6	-	CASSAGTNSPLHF	TGTGCCAGCAGCGCCGGGACTAATTCACCCCTCCACTTT
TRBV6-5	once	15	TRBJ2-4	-	CASSYSRGGVNIQYF	TGTGCCAGCAGTTACTCAAGAGGGGGGGTAAACATTCAGTACTTC
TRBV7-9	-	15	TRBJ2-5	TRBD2	CASSLTSGRQETQYF	TGTGCCAGCAGCTTGACTAGCGGGCGCCAAGAGACCCAGTACTTC